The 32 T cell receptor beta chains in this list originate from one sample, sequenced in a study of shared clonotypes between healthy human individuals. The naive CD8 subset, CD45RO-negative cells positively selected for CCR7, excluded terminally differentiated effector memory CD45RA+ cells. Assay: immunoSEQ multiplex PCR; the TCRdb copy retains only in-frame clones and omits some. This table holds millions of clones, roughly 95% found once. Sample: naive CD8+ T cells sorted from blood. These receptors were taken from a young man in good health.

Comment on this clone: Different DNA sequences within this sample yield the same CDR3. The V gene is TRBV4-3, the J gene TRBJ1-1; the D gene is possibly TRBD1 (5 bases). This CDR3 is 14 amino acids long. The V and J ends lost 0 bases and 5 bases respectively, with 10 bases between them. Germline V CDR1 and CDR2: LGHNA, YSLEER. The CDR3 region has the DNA TGCGCCAGCAGCCAAGAGGGGGGGAATACTGAAGCTTTCTTT. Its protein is CASSQEGGNTEAFF.

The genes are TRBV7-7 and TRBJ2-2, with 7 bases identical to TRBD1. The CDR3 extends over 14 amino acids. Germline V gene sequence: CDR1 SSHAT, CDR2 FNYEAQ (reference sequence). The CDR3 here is CVSSLAQGAGELFF. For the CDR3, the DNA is TGTGTTAGCAGCTTAGCCCAGGGGGCCGGGGAGCTGTTTTTT. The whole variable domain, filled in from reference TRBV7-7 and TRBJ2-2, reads GAGVSQSPRYKVTKRGQDVTLRCDPISSHATLYWYQQALGQGPEFLTYFNYEAQPDKSGLPSDRFSAERPEGSISTLTIQRTEQRDSAMYRCVSSLAQGAGELFFGEGSRLTVL.

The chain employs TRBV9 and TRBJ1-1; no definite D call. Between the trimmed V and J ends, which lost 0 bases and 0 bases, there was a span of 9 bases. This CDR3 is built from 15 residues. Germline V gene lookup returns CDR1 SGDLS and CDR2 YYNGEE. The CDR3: CASSVGGTLNTEAFF. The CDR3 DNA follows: TGTGCCAGCAGCGTAGGTGGCACTTTGAACACTGAAGCTTTCTTT.

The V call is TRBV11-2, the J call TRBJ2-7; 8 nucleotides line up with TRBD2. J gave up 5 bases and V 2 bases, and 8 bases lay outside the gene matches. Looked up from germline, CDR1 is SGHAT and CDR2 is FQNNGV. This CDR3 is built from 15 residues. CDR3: CASSLPLSGSHEQYF. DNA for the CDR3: TGTGCCAGCAGCTTACCCCTAAGCGGGAGCCACGAGCAGTACTTC.

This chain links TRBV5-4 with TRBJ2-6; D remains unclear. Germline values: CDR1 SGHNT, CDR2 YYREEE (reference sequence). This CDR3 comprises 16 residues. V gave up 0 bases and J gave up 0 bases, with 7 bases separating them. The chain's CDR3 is CASSLDGVSGANVLTF. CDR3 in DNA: TGTGCCAGCAGCTTGGACGGAGTCTCTGGGGCCAACGTCCTGACTTTC.

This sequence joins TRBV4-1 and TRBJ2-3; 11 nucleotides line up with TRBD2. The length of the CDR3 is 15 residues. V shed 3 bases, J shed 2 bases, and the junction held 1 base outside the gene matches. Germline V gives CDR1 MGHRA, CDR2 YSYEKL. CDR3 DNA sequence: TGCGCCAGCAGCCATAGCGGGAGGGTCACAGATACGCAGTATTTT. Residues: CASSHSGRVTDTQYF.

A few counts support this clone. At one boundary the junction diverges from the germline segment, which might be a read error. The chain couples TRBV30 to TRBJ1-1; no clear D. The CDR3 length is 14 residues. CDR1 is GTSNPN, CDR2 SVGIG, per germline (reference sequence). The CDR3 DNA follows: TGTGCCTGGAGTGTACCGGGAAAGTTGACTGAAACTTTCTTT. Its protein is CAWSVPGKLTETFF.

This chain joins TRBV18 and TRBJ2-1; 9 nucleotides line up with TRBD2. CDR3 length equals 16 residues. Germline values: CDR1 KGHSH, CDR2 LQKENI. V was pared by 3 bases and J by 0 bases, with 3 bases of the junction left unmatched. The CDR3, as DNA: TGTGCCAGCTCACCCAGCGGGGGGAGCTCCTACAATGAGCAGTTCTTC. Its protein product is CASSPSGGSSYNEQFF.

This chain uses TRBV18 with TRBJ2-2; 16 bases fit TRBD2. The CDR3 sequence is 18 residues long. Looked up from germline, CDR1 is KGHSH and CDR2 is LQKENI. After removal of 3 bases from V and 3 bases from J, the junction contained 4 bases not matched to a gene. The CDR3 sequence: CASSPGLAGGPDTGELFF. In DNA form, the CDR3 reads TGTGCCAGCTCACCGGGACTAGCGGGGGGGCCGGACACCGGGGAGCTGTTTTTT.

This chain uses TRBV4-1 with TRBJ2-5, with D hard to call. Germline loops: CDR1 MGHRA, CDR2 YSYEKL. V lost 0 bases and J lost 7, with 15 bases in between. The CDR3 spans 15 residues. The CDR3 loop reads CASSQDFSGSLTQYF. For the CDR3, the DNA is TGCGCCAGCAGCCAAGATTTTTCCGGCAGTTTGACCCAGTACTTC.

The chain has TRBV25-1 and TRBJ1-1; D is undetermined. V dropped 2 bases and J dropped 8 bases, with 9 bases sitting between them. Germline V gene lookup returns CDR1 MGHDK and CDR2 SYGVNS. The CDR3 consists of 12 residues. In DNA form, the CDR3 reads TGTGCCAGCAGTGAAGTCCTCGGGGAAGCTTTCTTT. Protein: CASSEVLGEAFF.

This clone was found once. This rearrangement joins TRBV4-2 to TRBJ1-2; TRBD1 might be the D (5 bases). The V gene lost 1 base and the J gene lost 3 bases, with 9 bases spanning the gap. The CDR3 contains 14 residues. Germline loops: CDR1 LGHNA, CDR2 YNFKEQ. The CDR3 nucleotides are TGTGCCAGCAGCCAAGCTCAGGGTGACTATGGCTACACCTTC. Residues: CASSQAQGDYGYTF.

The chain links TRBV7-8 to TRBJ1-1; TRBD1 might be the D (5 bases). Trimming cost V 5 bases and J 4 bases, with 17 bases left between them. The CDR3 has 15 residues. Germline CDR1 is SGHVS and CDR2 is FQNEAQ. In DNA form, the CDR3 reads TGTGCCAGCAGCCCTTTCGGGGCTTGGGTCACTGAAGCTTTCTTT. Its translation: CASSPFGAWVTEAFF.

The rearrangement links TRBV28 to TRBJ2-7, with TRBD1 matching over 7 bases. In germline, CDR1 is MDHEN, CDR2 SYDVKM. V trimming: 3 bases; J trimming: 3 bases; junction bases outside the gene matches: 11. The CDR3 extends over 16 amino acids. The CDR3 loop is CASSLPGQMPFYEQYF. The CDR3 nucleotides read TGTGCCAGCAGTTTGCCGGGACAGATGCCCTTCTACGAGCAGTACTTC.

The CDR3 here is CASSQEAGPYGYTF. The DNA of the CDR3 is TGCGCCAGCAGCCAAGAAGCAGGACCCTATGGCTACACCTTC. V and J are TRBV4-1 and TRBJ1-2; D not certain. With 0 bases removed from V and 4 bases from J, the gap between germline ends came to 9 bases. Germline CDR1 is MGHRA and CDR2 is YSYEKL. The CDR3 covers 14 residues.

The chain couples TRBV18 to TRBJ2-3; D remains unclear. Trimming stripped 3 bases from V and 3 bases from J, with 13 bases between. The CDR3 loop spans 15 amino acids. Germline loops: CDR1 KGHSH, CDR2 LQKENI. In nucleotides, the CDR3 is TGTGCCAGCTCACCCCCACAGCCAGATACAGATACGCAGTATTTT. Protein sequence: CASSPPQPDTDTQYF.

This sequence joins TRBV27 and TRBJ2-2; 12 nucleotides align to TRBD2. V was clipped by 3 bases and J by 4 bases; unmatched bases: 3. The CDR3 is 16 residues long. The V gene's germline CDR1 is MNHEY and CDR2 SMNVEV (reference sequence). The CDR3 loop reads CASSLTSGGPTGELFF. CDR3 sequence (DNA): TGTGCCAGCAGTTTGACTAGCGGGGGTCCCACCGGGGAGCTGTTTTTT.

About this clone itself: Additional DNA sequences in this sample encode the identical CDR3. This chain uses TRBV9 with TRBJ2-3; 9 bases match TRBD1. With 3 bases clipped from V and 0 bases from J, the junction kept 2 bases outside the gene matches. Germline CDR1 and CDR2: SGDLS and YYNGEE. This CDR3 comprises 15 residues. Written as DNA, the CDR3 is TGTGCCAGCAGCGCCGGGACAGGGAGCACAGATACGCAGTATTTT. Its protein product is CASSAGTGSTDTQYF. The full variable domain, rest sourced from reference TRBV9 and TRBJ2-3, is DSGVTQTPKHLITATGQRVTLRCSPRSGDLSVYWYQQSLDQGLQFLIQYYNGEERAKGNILERFSAQQFPDLHSELNLSSLELGDSALYFCASSAGTGSTDTQYFGPGTRLTVL.

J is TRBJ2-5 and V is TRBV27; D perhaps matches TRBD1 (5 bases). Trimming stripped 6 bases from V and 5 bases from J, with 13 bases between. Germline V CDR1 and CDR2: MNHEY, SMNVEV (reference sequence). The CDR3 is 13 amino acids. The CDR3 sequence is CASRHRGWETQYF. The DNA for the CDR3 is TGTGCCAGCAGGCATAGGGGTTGGGAGACCCAGTACTTC.

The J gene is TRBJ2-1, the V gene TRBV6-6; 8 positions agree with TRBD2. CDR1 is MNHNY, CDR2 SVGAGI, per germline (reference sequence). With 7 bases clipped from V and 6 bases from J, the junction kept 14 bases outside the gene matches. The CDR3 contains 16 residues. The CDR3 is CASTPPERERFNEQFF. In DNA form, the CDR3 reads TGTGCCAGCACCCCACCGGAGCGGGAGCGTTTCAATGAGCAGTTCTTC.

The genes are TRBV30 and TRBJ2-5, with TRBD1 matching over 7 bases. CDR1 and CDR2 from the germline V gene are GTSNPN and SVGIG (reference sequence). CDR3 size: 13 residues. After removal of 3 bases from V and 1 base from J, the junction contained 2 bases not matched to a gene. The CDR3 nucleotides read TGTGCCTGGAGGGGGGACAGCCAAGAGACCCAGTACTTC. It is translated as CAWRGDSQETQYF.

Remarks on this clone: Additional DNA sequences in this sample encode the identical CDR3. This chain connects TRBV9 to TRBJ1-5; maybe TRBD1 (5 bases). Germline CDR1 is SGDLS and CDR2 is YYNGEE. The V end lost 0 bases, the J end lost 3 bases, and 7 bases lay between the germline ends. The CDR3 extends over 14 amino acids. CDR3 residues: CASSVGQLNQPQHF. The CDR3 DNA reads TGTGCCAGCAGCGTAGGACAGCTCAATCAGCCCCAGCATTTT.

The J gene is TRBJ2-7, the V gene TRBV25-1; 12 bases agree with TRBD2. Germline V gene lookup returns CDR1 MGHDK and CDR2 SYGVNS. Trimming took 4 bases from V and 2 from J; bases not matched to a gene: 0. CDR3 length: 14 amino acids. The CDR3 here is CASSGLAGAYEQYF. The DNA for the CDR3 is TGTGCCAGCAGTGGACTAGCGGGGGCCTACGAGCAGTACTTC.

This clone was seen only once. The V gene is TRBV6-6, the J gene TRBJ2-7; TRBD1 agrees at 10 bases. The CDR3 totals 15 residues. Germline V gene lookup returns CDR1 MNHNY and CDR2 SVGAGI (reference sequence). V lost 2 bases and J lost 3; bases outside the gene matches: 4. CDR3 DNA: TGTGCCAGCAGTTACGGGACAGGGGTCTTCTACGAGCAGTACTTC. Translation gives CASSYGTGVFYEQYF.

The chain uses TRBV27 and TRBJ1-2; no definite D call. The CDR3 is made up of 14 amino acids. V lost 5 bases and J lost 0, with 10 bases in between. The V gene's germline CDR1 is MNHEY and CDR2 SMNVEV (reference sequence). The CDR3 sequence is CASSPHETNYGYTF. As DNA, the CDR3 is TGTGCCAGCAGTCCCCACGAAACTAACTATGGCTACACCTTC.

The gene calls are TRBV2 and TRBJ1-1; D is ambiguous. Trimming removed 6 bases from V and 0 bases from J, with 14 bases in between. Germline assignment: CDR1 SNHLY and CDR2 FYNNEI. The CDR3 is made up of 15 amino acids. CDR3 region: CASSAGLIMNTEAFF. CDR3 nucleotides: TGTGCCAGCAGCGCAGGTCTGATAATGAACACTGAAGCTTTCTTT.

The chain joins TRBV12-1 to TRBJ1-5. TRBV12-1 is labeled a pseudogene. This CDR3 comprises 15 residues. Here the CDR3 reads CASSFHQFSNQPQHF. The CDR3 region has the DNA TGTGCCAGCAGCTTTCACCAATTTAGCAATCAGCCCCAGCATTTT.

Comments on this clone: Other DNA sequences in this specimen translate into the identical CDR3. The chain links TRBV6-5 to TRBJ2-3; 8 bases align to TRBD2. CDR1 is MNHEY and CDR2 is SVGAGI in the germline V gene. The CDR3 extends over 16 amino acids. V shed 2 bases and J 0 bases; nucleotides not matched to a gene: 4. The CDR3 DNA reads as TGTGCCAGCAGTTACGCGGGGGGCACTAGCACAGATACGCAGTATTTT. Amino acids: CASSYAGGTSTDTQYF.

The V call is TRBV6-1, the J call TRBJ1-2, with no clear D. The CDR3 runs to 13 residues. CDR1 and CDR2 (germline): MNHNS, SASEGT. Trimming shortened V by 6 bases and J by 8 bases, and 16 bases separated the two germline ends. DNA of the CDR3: TGTGCCAGCAGCTACCGGGCCCGGAACGGCTACACCTTC. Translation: CASSYRARNGYTF.

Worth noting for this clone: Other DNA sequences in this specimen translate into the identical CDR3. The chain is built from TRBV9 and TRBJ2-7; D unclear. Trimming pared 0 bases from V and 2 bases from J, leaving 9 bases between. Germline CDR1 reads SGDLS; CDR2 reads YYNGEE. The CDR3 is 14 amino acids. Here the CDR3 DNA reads TGTGCCAGCAGCGTAGGAGGCAGCACCTACGAGCAGTACTTC. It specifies CASSVGGSTYEQYF. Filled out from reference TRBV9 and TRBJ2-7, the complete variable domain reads DSGVTQTPKHLITATGQRVTLRCSPRSGDLSVYWYQQSLDQGLQFLIQYYNGEERAKGNILERFSAQQFPDLHSELNLSSLELGDSALYFCASSVGGSTYEQYFGPGTRLTVT.

DNA for the CDR3: TGTGCCAGCAGTTTCCACTCCTACTCCTACGAGCAGTACTTC. It specifies CASSFHSYSYEQYF. This rearrangement joins TRBV27 to TRBJ2-7, with D unclear. CDR3 length: 14 residues. Germline-derived CDR1 and CDR2 are MNHEY and SMNVEV (reference sequence). The V end was cut by 3 bases, the J end by 0 bases, with 9 bases between.

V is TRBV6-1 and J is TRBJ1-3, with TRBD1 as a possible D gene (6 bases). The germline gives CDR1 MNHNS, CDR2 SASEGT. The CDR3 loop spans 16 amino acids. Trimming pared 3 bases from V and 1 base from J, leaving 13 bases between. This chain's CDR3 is CASSDPGQGSGNTIYF. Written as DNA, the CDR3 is TGTGCCAGCAGTGACCCTGGGCAGGGGTCTGGAAACACCATATATTTT.